This TCR beta chain stems from a study of a mutant IDH1 vaccine in newly diagnosed glioma. Study overall: Patients arrived already treated with radiotherapy, temozolomide, or both, most having had both. Study-wide results and limits: Detectable vaccine-induced immune responses arose in around 93% of patients. Apparently, pseudoprogression bore no relation to changes among the top peripheral T cell clonotypes.

Time point of the sample: baseline, week 1 (first vaccination visit). Described treatment: pre-vaccination baseline after standard-of-care therapy. Donors harbored newly found WHO grade 3 or 4 IDH1-mutant, ATRX-lost astrocytomas. Details on this clone: Its matching antigen is unknown.

V lost 5 bases and J lost 5, with 7 bases in between. CDR1 and CDR2 (germline): SNHLY, FYNNEI. The CDR3 has 12 amino acids. Profiled with immunoSEQ multiplex PCR; TCRdb holds only in-frame clones, not every one. The sample holds about 32,000 clones, almost 85% seen once. The genes are TRBV2 and TRBJ2-1, with D unclear. This receptor was taken from a man aged 25-40 years with glioma. The sequences come from PBMCs, collected from a glioma patient treated with radiotherapy, temozolomide or both. This chain's CDR3 is CASSFSDNEQFF. The CDR3 DNA sequence: TGTGCCAGCAGTTTTTCCGACAATGAGCAGTTCTTC. The entire variable domain, with the rest obtained from reference TRBV2 and TRBJ2-1, is as follows: EPEVTQTPSHQVTQMGQEVILRCVPISNHLYFYWYRQILGQKVEFLVSFYNNEISEKSEIFDDQFSVERPDGSNFTLKIRSTKLEDSAMYFCASSFSDNEQFFGPGTRLTVL.